This is a list of T cell receptor beta chains from one sample in a study of beta chain features in type 1 diabetes. Repertoires were generated with immunoSEQ multiplex PCR, while TCRdb's copy carries only in-frame clones and drops some. The sample consists of roughly 260,000 clones, 20% of them appearing once. Material: naive CD4+ T cells from blood. The origin of the receptors is a woman aged 40 to 50 with type 1 diabetes. Each CDR3 is given with its conserved first and last residue. D genes are given only for firm matches. A row's size may be missing; if present it is once, few, many or a size class.

cdr3_nt: TGTGCCAGTAGTGCCTCAGACAGGGGGCCAAGTCAGCCCCAGCATTTT; cdr3_aa: CASSASDRGPSQPQHF; v_call: TRBV19; j_call: TRBJ1-5; clone_size: .; d_call: TRBD1
cdr3_nt: TGTGCCAGCAGCGTGGGGCCAGGGGCCCTCTCCTACGAGCAGTACTTC; cdr3_aa: CASSVGPGALSYEQYF; v_call: TRBV9; j_call: TRBJ2-7; clone_size: few; d_call: .
cdr3_nt: TGTGCCAGCAGCCGACTTAGCAATCAGCCCCAGCATTTT; cdr3_aa: CASSRLSNQPQHF; v_call: TRBV6-5; j_call: TRBJ1-5; clone_size: .; d_call: .
cdr3_nt: TGTGCCAGCAGCCCGCCAGGGGGAAGAACAGATACGCAGTATTTT; cdr3_aa: CASSPPGGRTDTQYF; v_call: TRBV6-1; j_call: TRBJ2-3; clone_size: .; d_call: TRBD1
cdr3_nt: TGCAGCGTTGCGTTGCTAGCGGGATTGCCCTCCTACGAGCAGTACTTC; cdr3_aa: CSVALLAGLPSYEQYF; v_call: TRBV29-1; j_call: TRBJ2-7; clone_size: few; d_call: TRBD2
cdr3_nt: TGTGCCTGGAGTGTACAGGGGGCCTCAGATACGCAGTATTTT; cdr3_aa: CAWSVQGASDTQYF; v_call: TRBV30; j_call: TRBJ2-3; clone_size: .; d_call: TRBD1
cdr3_nt: TGTGCCAGCAGTTCCGGGTTCTCCTACGAGCAGTACTTC; cdr3_aa: CASSSGFSYEQYF; v_call: TRBV6-5; j_call: TRBJ2-7; clone_size: .; d_call: .
cdr3_nt: TGTGCCAGCACCCAAGGCGGAATCACACCTTACGAGCAGTACTTC; cdr3_aa: CASTQGGITPYEQYF; v_call: TRBV28; j_call: TRBJ2-7; clone_size: .; d_call: .
cdr3_nt: TGTGCCAGCAGCTTTAAGCCTAGTCCACCTGAGCAGTACTTC; cdr3_aa: CASSFKPSPPEQYF; v_call: TRBV11-2; j_call: TRBJ2-7; clone_size: few; d_call: .
cdr3_nt: TGCGCCAGCAGCCATGAAAGGGGCAGATCCTACAATGAGCAGTTCTTC; cdr3_aa: CASSHERGRSYNEQFF; v_call: TRBV4-3; j_call: TRBJ2-1; clone_size: .; d_call: .
cdr3_nt: TGTGCCTGGAGTGGGGGACTAGCGGGGCAAGAGACCCAGTACTTC; cdr3_aa: CAWSGGLAGQETQYF; v_call: TRBV30; j_call: TRBJ2-5; clone_size: few; d_call: TRBD2
cdr3_nt: TGTGCCAGCAGCTTTAATACAGGGGGAGATAAGACCCAGTACTTC; cdr3_aa: CASSFNTGGDKTQYF; v_call: TRBV7-9; j_call: TRBJ2-5; clone_size: .; d_call: TRBD1
cdr3_nt: TGTGCCTGGATCCGTAACTATGGCTACACCTTC; cdr3_aa: CAWIRNYGYTF; v_call: TRBV30; j_call: TRBJ1-2; clone_size: .; d_call: .
cdr3_nt: TGCGCCAGCAGCCAAGATGGCGGAATCTATGGCTACACCTTC; cdr3_aa: CASSQDGGIYGYTF; v_call: TRBV4-3; j_call: TRBJ1-2; clone_size: few; d_call: .
cdr3_nt: TGTGCCAGCAGCTTCACAGGAACCGCCGAGCAGTACTTC; cdr3_aa: CASSFTGTAEQYF; v_call: TRBV5-6; j_call: TRBJ2-7; clone_size: .; d_call: .
cdr3_nt: TGTGCCAGCAGTGATATGCGTTCGGGGGAGCTGTTTTTT; cdr3_aa: CASSDMRSGELFF; v_call: TRBV6-4; j_call: TRBJ2-2; clone_size: .; d_call: .
cdr3_nt: TGTGCCAGCAGTGACGCGGGGACTAGCGACTACAATGAGCAGTTCTTC; cdr3_aa: CASSDAGTSDYNEQFF; v_call: TRBV6-4; j_call: TRBJ2-1; clone_size: few; d_call: TRBD2
cdr3_nt: TGTGCCATCAGGGGTGGAGCGACAGATACGCAGTATTTT; cdr3_aa: CAIRGGATDTQYF; v_call: TRBV10-3; j_call: TRBJ2-3; clone_size: few; d_call: .
cdr3_nt: TGTGCTAGTGGCTTGACAGTGAACACTGAAGCTTTCTTT; cdr3_aa: CASGLTVNTEAFF; v_call: TRBV12-5; j_call: TRBJ1-1; clone_size: few; d_call: .
cdr3_nt: TGTGCCAGCACGGGACAACTAAACACTGAAGCTTTCTTT; cdr3_aa: CASTGQLNTEAFF; v_call: TRBV2; j_call: TRBJ1-1; clone_size: .; d_call: .
cdr3_nt: TGCGCCAGCAGCCAAGATCGAGGCACAGATACGCAGTATTTT; cdr3_aa: CASSQDRGTDTQYF; v_call: TRBV4-1; j_call: TRBJ2-3; clone_size: .; d_call: .
cdr3_nt: TGTGCCAGCTCACCATCGCGGGGAAGCACAGAGACCCAGTACTTC; cdr3_aa: CASSPSRGSTETQYF; v_call: TRBV18; j_call: TRBJ2-5; clone_size: few; d_call: .
cdr3_nt: TGTGCCAGCAGCCCAGGGGTGGTGAACACTGAAGCTTTCTTT; cdr3_aa: CASSPGVVNTEAFF; v_call: TRBV6-5; j_call: TRBJ1-1; clone_size: .; d_call: .
cdr3_nt: TGTGCCAGCAGTTTAACTAGCGGGAGTTACAATGAGCAGTTCTTC; cdr3_aa: CASSLTSGSYNEQFF; v_call: TRBV28; j_call: TRBJ2-1; clone_size: .; d_call: TRBD2
cdr3_nt: TGTGCCAGCAGGCCTACAGGAGCAGATACGCAGTATTTT; cdr3_aa: CASRPTGADTQYF; v_call: TRBV7-9; j_call: TRBJ2-3; clone_size: .; d_call: .
cdr3_nt: TGCGCCAGCAGCTTCGGACAGGGGGGATACAATGAGCAGTTCTTC; cdr3_aa: CASSFGQGGYNEQFF; v_call: TRBV5-1; j_call: TRBJ2-1; clone_size: few; d_call: TRBD1
cdr3_nt: TGTGCCAGCAGTGATACAGGGAATCAGCCCCAGCATTTT; cdr3_aa: CASSDTGNQPQHF; v_call: TRBV6-4; j_call: TRBJ1-5; clone_size: .; d_call: .
cdr3_nt: TGTGCCAGCAGCTTCACCTCAGGGGTCACTGAAGCTTTCTTT; cdr3_aa: CASSFTSGVTEAFF; v_call: TRBV7-9; j_call: TRBJ1-1; clone_size: .; d_call: .
cdr3_nt: TGCAGCGTAAATACGGGGTCCGGATATTATGGCTACACCTTC; cdr3_aa: CSVNTGSGYYGYTF; v_call: TRBV29-1; j_call: TRBJ1-2; clone_size: few; d_call: .
cdr3_nt: TGTGCCAGCAGCTCCCGCGGCACGAACCCCACCGGGGAGCTGTTTTTT; cdr3_aa: CASSSRGTNPTGELFF; v_call: TRBV11-1; j_call: TRBJ2-2; clone_size: few; d_call: .
cdr3_nt: TGTGCCAGCAGCTCAGGGGACTATGGCTACACCTTC; cdr3_aa: CASSSGDYGYTF; v_call: TRBV7-9; j_call: TRBJ1-2; clone_size: few; d_call: .
cdr3_nt: TGTGCCAGCAGCCGAACCGGGGATTACAATGAGCAGTTCTTC; cdr3_aa: CASSRTGDYNEQFF; v_call: TRBV4-2; j_call: TRBJ2-1; clone_size: few; d_call: .
cdr3_nt: TGTGCCAGCAGCTTAGGGGGGGAAGAGACCCAGTACTTC; cdr3_aa: CASSLGGEETQYF; v_call: TRBV7-8; j_call: TRBJ2-5; clone_size: .; d_call: .
cdr3_nt: TGTGCCAGCAGCTTCCTTCCGGGGGGCGTCTGGTACTTC; cdr3_aa: CASSFLPGGVWYF; v_call: TRBV7-2; j_call: TRBJ2-4; clone_size: few; d_call: .